This is a list of T cell receptor beta chains from one sample in a study of Graves' ophthalmopathy and Graves' hyperthyroidism. TCRdb processed the multiplex PCR reads anew with MiXCR; each CDR3 protein has one entry. The sample yields over 500,000 distinct CDR3 sequences, about a fifth seen once. Sequenced input: peripheral blood. The receptors here all came from a woman aged 18 to 35 with stable Graves' hyperthyroidism. Some clones in this sample may be carry-over from other donors' samples. Both conserved end residues are trimmed from each CDR3.

v_call	j_call	cdr3_aa
TRBV20-1	TRBJ2-5	SARTSGMAETQY
TRBV20-1	TRBJ2-5	SARRLMGHETQY
TRBV7-8	TRBJ2-7	ASSLGLISSYEQY
TRBV20-1	TRBJ2-7	SARDSGGVYEQY
TRBV20-1	TRBJ2-5	SARNRDPVETQY
TRBV5-6	TRBJ2-3	ASSLGAGQHTQY
TRBV6-1	TRBJ2-5	ASTQTSGQETQY
TRBV15	TRBJ1-5	ATSRDIGPGGVYNQPQH
TRBV30	TRBJ1-5	AWSVGGTGWPQH
TRBV29-1	TRBJ2-5	SSRLAGVQETQY